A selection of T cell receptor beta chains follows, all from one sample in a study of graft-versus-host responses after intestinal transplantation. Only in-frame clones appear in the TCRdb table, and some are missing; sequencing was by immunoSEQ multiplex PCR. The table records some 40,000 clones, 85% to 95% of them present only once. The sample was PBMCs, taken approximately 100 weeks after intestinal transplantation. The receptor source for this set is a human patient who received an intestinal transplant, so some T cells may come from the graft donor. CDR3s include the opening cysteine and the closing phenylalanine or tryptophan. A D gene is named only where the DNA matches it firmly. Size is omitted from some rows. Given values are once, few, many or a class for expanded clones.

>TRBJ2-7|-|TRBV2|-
TGTGCCAGCAGTCCGGGGTCTCCACTTTACGAGCAGTACTTC
CASSPGSPLYEQYF
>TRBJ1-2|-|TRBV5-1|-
TGCGCCAGCAGCTTGTATGGGACATTGGGCTACACCTTC
CASSLYGTLGYTF
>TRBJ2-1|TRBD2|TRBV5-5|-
TGTGCCAGCAGCTACCGGGGACTAGCACGCAATGAGCAGTTCTTC
CASSYRGLARNEQFF
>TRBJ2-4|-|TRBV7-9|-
TGTGCCAGCAGCTTTTGGATTGGGGGCAAAAACATTCAGTACTTC
CASSFWIGGKNIQYF
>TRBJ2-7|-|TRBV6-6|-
TGTGCCAGCAGTTACTCGGCCTCCCGGTTATACGAGCAGTACTTC
CASSYSASRLYEQYF
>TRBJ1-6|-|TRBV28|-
TGTGCCAGCAGTTTTTTTGGGACCTCTGAATCACCCCTCCACTTT
CASSFFGTSESPLHF
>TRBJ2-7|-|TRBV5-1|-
TGCGCCAGCAGTGGGGCAGCATACGAGCAGTACTTC
CASSGAAYEQYF
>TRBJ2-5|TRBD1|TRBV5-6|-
TGTGCCAGCAGCTTCCGGGACAGGGAGACCCAGTACTTC
CASSFRDRETQYF
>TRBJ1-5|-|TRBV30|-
TGTGCCTGGAGTAGCAGGATGGATCAGCCCCAGCATTTT
CAWSSRMDQPQHF
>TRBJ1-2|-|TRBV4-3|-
TGCGCCAGCACCCCCGTCATCGGGGGAGTAGGGAATGGCTACACCTTC
CASTPVIGGVGNGYTF
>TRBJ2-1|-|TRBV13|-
TGTGCCAGCAGCTCCCCCATGGGAGGCCACTCCTACAATGAGCAGTTCTTC
CASSSPMGGHSYNEQFF
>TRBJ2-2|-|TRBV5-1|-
TGCGCCAGCAGCTTGGAGGTGGGCAACACCGGGGAGCTGTTTTTT
CASSLEVGNTGELFF
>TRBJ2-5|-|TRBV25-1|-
TGTGCCAGCAGTGATGCGGGGCAAGAGACCCAGTACTTC
CASSDAGQETQYF
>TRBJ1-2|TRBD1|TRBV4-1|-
TGCGCCAGCAGCCAAATGAACGGGACAGTAATCTATGGCTACACCTTC
CASSQMNGTVIYGYTF
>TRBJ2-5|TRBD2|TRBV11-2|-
TGTGCCAGCAGCTTAATGTCTAGCGGGAGTCAAGAGACCCAGTACTTC
CASSLMSSGSQETQYF
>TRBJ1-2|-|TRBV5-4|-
TGTGCCAGCAGCCCAATAACTAACTATGGCTACACCTTC
CASSPITNYGYTF
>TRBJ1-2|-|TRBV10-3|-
TGTGCCATCAGTGAGCCTGGACAGCGTTATGGCTACACCTTC
CAISEPGQRYGYTF
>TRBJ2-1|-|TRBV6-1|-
TGTGCCAGCTGGGGTCGGACAGTGATCAATGAGCAGTTCTTC
CASWGRTVINEQFF
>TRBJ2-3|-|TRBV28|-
TGTGCCAGCAGTTTAGGGCTAACAGATACGCAGTATTTT
CASSLGLTDTQYF
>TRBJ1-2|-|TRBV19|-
TGTGCCAGCCAGAATTCGGGGCAGGCGAGGTACTATGGCTACACCTTC
CASQNSGQARYYGYTF
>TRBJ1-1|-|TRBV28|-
TGTGCCAGCAGTTTAAATCTGAACACTGAAGCTTTCTTT
CASSLNLNTEAFF
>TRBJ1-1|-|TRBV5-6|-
TGTGCCAGCAGCTTGTTGGGGGACACTGAAGCTTTCTTT
CASSLLGDTEAFF
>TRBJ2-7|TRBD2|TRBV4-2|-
TGTGCCAGCAGCCAGGAAATAGCGGGGGGGTCCTACGAGCAGTACTTC
CASSQEIAGGSYEQYF
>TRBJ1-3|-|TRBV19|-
TGTGCCAGTAGTTTGGAGGGTTCTGGAAACACCATATATTTT
CASSLEGSGNTIYF
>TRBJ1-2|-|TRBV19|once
TGTGCCAGTAGTATAGCGTTGGACAGCGTTAACTATGGCTACACCTTC
CASSIALDSVNYGYTF
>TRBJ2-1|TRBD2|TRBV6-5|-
TGTGCCAGCAGTACTAGCGGGGGGGCTCGGTTCTTC
CASSTSGGARFF
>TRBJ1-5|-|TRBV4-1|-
TGCGCCAGCAGCCAAGATCCGAGCAATCAGCCCCAGCATTTT
CASSQDPSNQPQHF
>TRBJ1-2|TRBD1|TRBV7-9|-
TGTGCCAGCAGCTCCCCGGACAGGTCCAGGCGGTATGGCTACACCTTC
CASSSPDRSRRYGYTF
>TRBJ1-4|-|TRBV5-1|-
TGCGCCAGCGCCAAGAAGGGCGTCACAACTAATGAAAAACTGTTTTTT
CASAKKGVTTNEKLFF
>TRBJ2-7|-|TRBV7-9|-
TGTGCCAGCAGCTTGGGGGCAGGGAGATTAACCTACGAGCAGTACTTC
CASSLGAGRLTYEQYF
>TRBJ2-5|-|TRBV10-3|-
TGTGCCATCAGCATAGATCAAGAGACCCAGTACTTC
CAISIDQETQYF
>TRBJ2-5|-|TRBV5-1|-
TGCGCCAGCAGCTTGGCGTCAGGGCAAGAGACCCAGTACTTC
CASSLASGQETQYF
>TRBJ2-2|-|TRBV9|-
TGTGCCAGCAGCCCACCCTGGTTCGAGCCTTTCGCGAACACCGGGGAGCTGTTTTTT
CASSPPWFEPFANTGELFF
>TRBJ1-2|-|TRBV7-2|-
TGTGCCAGCAGTCGGGGAGCTAACTATGGCTACACCTTC
CASSRGANYGYTF
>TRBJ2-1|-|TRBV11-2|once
TGTGCCAGCAGCTTAGGCACAGGGAATGAGCAGTTCTTC
CASSLGTGNEQFF
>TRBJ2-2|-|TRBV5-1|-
TGCGCCAGCAGCTTGGACAGGACCAACACCGGGGAGCTGTTTTTT
CASSLDRTNTGELFF
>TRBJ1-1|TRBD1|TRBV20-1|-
TGCAGTGCAAAGCAGGGGGGTGAAGCTTTCTTT
CSAKQGGEAFF
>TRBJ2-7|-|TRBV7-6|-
TGTGCCAGCAGCCCCTTACAGGGATCGGTAGAGCAGTACTTC
CASSPLQGSVEQYF
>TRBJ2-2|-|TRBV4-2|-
TGTGCCAGCAGCCAAGTGAGGGGCGACACCGGGGAGCTGTTTTTT
CASSQVRGDTGELFF
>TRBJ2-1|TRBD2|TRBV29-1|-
TGCAGCGTTGATTGGGACCCCCGACTAGCGGGAGGAGGCAATGAGCAGTTCTTC
CSVDWDPRLAGGGNEQFF
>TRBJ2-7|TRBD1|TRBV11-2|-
TGTGCCAGCAGCAAGGGGACAGCGCACGAGCAGTACTTC
CASSKGTAHEQYF